This TCR beta chain was recorded in a study of blood T cell repertoires in COVID-19. The CDR3 loop spans 12 amino acids. Germline loops: CDR1 MNHNS, CDR2 SASEGT. Trimming removed 7 bases at V and 7 bases at J, with 13 bases between. Assay used: immunoSEQ multiplex PCR; TCRdb lists only in-frame clones, some missing. The profile covers approximately 130,000 clones, with over 55% appearing a single time and over 2% taken by the ten largest. This chain connects TRBV6-1 to TRBJ1-2, with no clear D. Sequencing was performed on peripheral blood. The source of this sequence is a woman aged 70-85 years with acute or convalescent COVID-19. The CDR3 region has the DNA TGTGCCAGCACCCAAAGAGAATTTGGCTACACCTTC. Translation: CASTQREFGYTF.